A selection of T cell receptor beta chains follows, all from one sample in a study of cytomegalovirus exposure and HLA in healthy donors. Sequencing used immunoSEQ multiplex PCR; TCRdb keeps in-frame clones, though not all of them. Of 200,000 to 300,000 clones in the sample, 90% are singletons; the top ten hold roughly 3%. The sequencing input was PBMCs. Source of these receptors: a woman aged 25 to 39 in good health and CMV-seronegative. CDR3s include the opening cysteine and the closing phenylalanine or tryptophan. The order of the fields is V gene, J gene, CDR3 protein.

V gene: TRBV28; J gene: TRBJ1-1; CDR3 protein: CASSSPRGAADTEAFF
V gene: TRBV11-2; J gene: TRBJ2-1; CDR3 protein: CASSTRLGLANNEQFF
V gene: TRBV12-5; J gene: TRBJ2-7; CDR3 protein: CASGPGLAGEQYF
V gene: TRBV18; J gene: TRBJ2-1; CDR3 protein: CASLTMGRSNDEQFF
V gene: TRBV6-1; J gene: TRBJ1-1; CDR3 protein: CASSVRRHAEAFF
V gene: TRBV5-4; J gene: TRBJ2-7; CDR3 protein: CASGSGGPPDEQYF
V gene: TRBV2; J gene: TRBJ2-7; CDR3 protein: CASNDRESYEQYF
V gene: TRBV5-4; J gene: TRBJ2-3; CDR3 protein: CASSLSGSGRADTQYF
V gene: TRBV5-1; J gene: TRBJ2-7; CDR3 protein: CASSLALDDSYEQYF
V gene: TRBV27; J gene: TRBJ2-1; CDR3 protein: CASSHLGSSYNEQFF
V gene: TRBV25-1; J gene: TRBJ1-4; CDR3 protein: CASSSPGEANEKLFF
V gene: TRBV18; J gene: TRBJ2-5; CDR3 protein: CASSPPMGLAGLETQYF
V gene: TRBV4-3; J gene: TRBJ2-3; CDR3 protein: CASSQDRLTDTQYF
V gene: TRBV28; J gene: TRBJ1-1; CDR3 protein: CASSHPRGLGTEAFF
V gene: TRBV7-8; J gene: TRBJ1-1; CDR3 protein: CASSSQGSDMNTEAFF
V gene: TRBV5-8; J gene: TRBJ1-5; CDR3 protein: CASSWGGTVNQPQHF
V gene: TRBV7-9; J gene: TRBJ2-1; CDR3 protein: CASSARTGGSEQFF
V gene: TRBV19; J gene: TRBJ2-7; CDR3 protein: CASSPGYYEQYF
V gene: TRBV25-1; J gene: TRBJ1-1; CDR3 protein: CASSEPGIPEAFF
V gene: TRBV6-4; J gene: TRBJ1-5; CDR3 protein: CASSEPGRDQSNQPQHF
V gene: TRBV18; J gene: TRBJ2-2; CDR3 protein: CASSLKRGLTGELFF
V gene: TRBV4-3; J gene: TRBJ2-5; CDR3 protein: CASSQGTGAQETQYF
V gene: TRBV7-2; J gene: TRBJ1-2; CDR3 protein: CASSHRDRYYGYTF
V gene: TRBV27; J gene: TRBJ2-6; CDR3 protein: CASSLTSGISGANVLTF
V gene: TRBV28; J gene: TRBJ1-2; CDR3 protein: CASNLGRSRLGYTF
V gene: TRBV13; J gene: TRBJ1-1; CDR3 protein: CASSLRGLNTEAFF
V gene: TRBV7-6; J gene: TRBJ2-3; CDR3 protein: CASSSRSPGDTQYF
V gene: TRBV28; J gene: TRBJ2-7; CDR3 protein: CASSLPGTPFHEQYF
V gene: TRBV5-8; J gene: TRBJ2-7; CDR3 protein: CASSSYNVGPSYEQYF
V gene: TRBV6-5; J gene: TRBJ1-1; CDR3 protein: CASSYSQGPQGEAFF
V gene: TRBV28; J gene: TRBJ1-2; CDR3 protein: CASSLKGRGYTF
V gene: TRBV19; J gene: TRBJ2-7; CDR3 protein: CASSAGHSYEQYF
V gene: TRBV14; J gene: TRBJ1-3; CDR3 protein: CASSLRTGSVRGNTIYF
V gene: TRBV29-1; J gene: TRBJ2-7; CDR3 protein: CSVGGTGATYEQYF
V gene: TRBV19; J gene: TRBJ1-2; CDR3 protein: CASRDSAAGEVSGYTF
V gene: TRBV5-1; J gene: TRBJ2-1; CDR3 protein: CASSLARYNEQFF
V gene: TRBV4-3; J gene: TRBJ1-2; CDR3 protein: CASSQGGTNYGYTF
V gene: TRBV7-3; J gene: TRBJ2-5; CDR3 protein: CASSLTWGTESPQYF
V gene: TRBV27; J gene: TRBJ2-7; CDR3 protein: CASSYAGDTSYEQYF
V gene: TRBV7-2; J gene: TRBJ2-5; CDR3 protein: CASSPIWGRGGETQYF
V gene: TRBV5-6; J gene: TRBJ2-7; CDR3 protein: CASSSPGLAGIYEQYF
V gene: TRBV4-2; J gene: TRBJ2-3; CDR3 protein: CASSQYTGTRGADTQYF
V gene: TRBV5-1; J gene: TRBJ2-3; CDR3 protein: CASSLDGATRVTAAEYF
V gene: TRBV29-1; J gene: TRBJ2-3; CDR3 protein: CSVEGLTSGNSDTQYF
V gene: TRBV5-1; J gene: TRBJ2-2; CDR3 protein: CASGTAGDAAGELFF
V gene: TRBV9; J gene: TRBJ2-3; CDR3 protein: CASSVGMGLASTDTQYF
V gene: TRBV18; J gene: TRBJ2-4; CDR3 protein: CASSRVDDRGLAKNIQYF
V gene: TRBV19; J gene: TRBJ1-1; CDR3 protein: CASSNQGPEAFF
V gene: TRBV7-9; J gene: TRBJ2-3; CDR3 protein: CASSHTGEGDTQYF
V gene: TRBV4-1; J gene: TRBJ1-1; CDR3 protein: CASSQDEGLNTEAFF
V gene: TRBV30; J gene: TRBJ2-1; CDR3 protein: CAWRRGELAGFYEQFF
V gene: TRBV7-8; J gene: TRBJ2-6; CDR3 protein: CASSRRGPGANVLTF
V gene: TRBV29-1; J gene: TRBJ2-3; CDR3 protein: CSVEDQRQSTDTQYF
V gene: TRBV2; J gene: TRBJ2-3; CDR3 protein: CASSERRGSSDTQYF